The clone carrying this T cell receptor beta chain was observed a few times. Researchers amplified the TCR beta CDR3 regions from RNA transcripts. A first-round RT-PCR of the TCR CDR3 used the HTBI primer set. TCRdb reprocessed the multiplex PCR reads via MiXCR and lists one record per CDR3 protein. This repertoire shows approximately 630,000 distinct CDR3 sequences, around 15% found once; its top ten account for approximately 3.8%. These patients, aged 18 to 65, had recently diagnosed hyperthyroidism lasting under 2 months. This specimen belongs to a study of T cells in Graves' hyperthyroidism and ophthalmopathy. The V gene's germline CDR1 is MNHEY and CDR2 SMNVEV (reference sequence). The CDR3 runs to 17 residues. V dropped 6 bases and J dropped 2; count of bases not matched to a gene: 13.

V gene TRBV27 combines with J gene TRBJ2-3; TRBD2 matches 8 bases. The sequence derives from a woman aged 30 to 39 with Graves' hyperthyroidism. Material for sequencing was blood. The CDR3: CASRNLRTSRDTDTQYF. Here the CDR3 DNA reads TGTGCCAGCAGAAACCTTAGGACTAGCAGAGACACAGATACGCAGTATTTT.